This T cell receptor (beta chain) was recorded in a study of vaccination and CD4 T cells after COVID-19. A note on this clonotype: Its target is not known.

Germline values: CDR1 MNHNS, CDR2 SASEGT. The CDR3 runs 14 residues. The J segment lost 2 bases and the V segment lost 6 bases, leaving 4 bases of the junction unmatched. The Oncomine TCR Beta short-read assay was what sequenced the DNA obtained from cultured CD4+ T cells. Genomic DNA from cultured CD4+ T cells was extracted. TCRdb itself ran the PCR reads through MiXCR, one entry per CDR3 protein. In the table there are some 11,000 distinct CDR3 sequences, about 40% of which are singletons. Stated treatment: approximately nine-day PBMC culture with coronavirus spike peptide pools or control peptides (ViraFEST assay). Following a culture period (around 10 days), negative selection was used to isolate CD4+ T cells.

The specimen sequenced was CD4+ T cells from blood, cultured in vitro. J is TRBJ2-3 and V is TRBV6-1; 8 bases align to TRBD1. This TCR was sampled from a human donor who had recovered from COVID-19. The CDR3 region is CASRPDRVTDTQYF. The CDR3 nucleotides read TGTGCCAGCAGACCGGACAGGGTCACAGATACGCAGTATTTT.